The 12 T cell receptor beta chains below come from one sample, sequenced in a study of cytomegalovirus exposure and HLA in healthy donors. PCR amplification relied on 60 Vbeta primers (plus 13 Jbeta primers). The repertoire was sequenced with immunoSEQ multiplex PCR; TCRdb's copy has only in-frame clones and lacks some. Of more than 95,000 clones in the sample, roughly 74% were seen once. Material: PBMCs. All receptors come from a woman between 50 and 59 years old in good health and CMV-seropositive.

A few counts support this clone. At the DNA level, this CDR3 is encoded by other sequences in the same sample as well. V gene TRBV27 combines with J gene TRBJ1-5; TRBD1 aligns across 8 bases. Trimming took 0 bases from V and 2 from J; bases not matched to a gene: 0. The CDR3 is 15 amino acids. Germline CDR1 is MNHEY and CDR2 is SMNVEV (reference sequence). Here the CDR3 reads CASSLSTGGNQPQHF. The CDR3 DNA reads as TGTGCCAGCAGTTTATCGACAGGGGGCAATCAGCCCCAGCATTTT.

The chain has TRBV4-2 and TRBJ2-5; no clear D. With 3 bases removed from V and 2 bases from J, the gap between germline ends came to 10 bases. Germline CDR1 is LGHNA and CDR2 is YNFKEQ. The CDR3 length is 14 residues. The CDR3 region is CASSHNLGQETQYF. The CDR3 coding sequence is TGTGCCAGCAGCCACAACCTCGGGCAAGAGACCCAGTACTTC.

The chain is built from TRBV5-1 and TRBJ2-3, with 9 positions matching TRBD2. The CDR3 totals 19 residues. CDR1 and CDR2 from the germline V gene are SGHRS and YFSETQ. The V and J ends lost 0 bases and 0 bases, in that order; junction bases with no gene match: 11. Here the CDR3 DNA reads TGCGCCAGCAGCTTGGCCACATCTGCGGGGGGGCCTAGCACAGATACGCAGTATTTT. Its translation is CASSLATSAGGPSTDTQYF.

The chain carries TRBV6-5 and TRBJ1-1; TRBD1 might be the D (5 bases). Germline CDR1 and CDR2: MNHEY and SVGAGI. V shed 5 bases and J shed 1 base, with 8 bases lying between them. The CDR3 contains 13 residues. For the CDR3, the DNA is TGTGCCAGCAGTAGGGGTCAGAACACTGAAGCTTTCTTT. This gives the protein CASSRGQNTEAFF.

The V call is TRBV5-8, the J call TRBJ1-2; D perhaps matches TRBD1 (6 bases). The CDR3 sequence is 14 residues long. Germline lookup yields CDR1 SGHTS and CDR2 YDEGEE. V shed 2 bases and J shed 0 bases, with 8 bases lying between them. In DNA form, the CDR3 reads TGTGCCAGCAGCTTTGGGACATCTAACTATGGCTACACCTTC. Translation: CASSFGTSNYGYTF.

This chain links TRBV2 with TRBJ1-1; a weak D match, TRBD1 (6 bases). CDR1 and CDR2 from the germline V gene are SNHLY and FYNNEI. The CDR3 contains 12 residues. V lost 6 bases and J lost 8, with 13 bases in between. Written as DNA, the CDR3 is TGTGCCAGCAGAGAGGGACACCGAGAAGCTTTCTTT. The encoded protein is CASREGHREAFF. Drawing the rest from reference TRBV2 and TRBJ1-1, the complete variable domain is EPEVTQTPSHQVTQMGQEVILRCVPISNHLYFYWYRQILGQKVEFLVSFYNNEISEKSEIFDDQFSVERPDGSNFTLKIRSTKLEDSAMYFCASREGHREAFFGQGTRLTVV.

This clone was picked up one time. The rearrangement joins TRBV5-6 to TRBJ2-7; 8 bases match TRBD1. CDR1 SGHDT and CDR2 YYEEEE come from the germline V gene. This CDR3 has 16 amino acids. Germline trimming cut 0 bases from V and 7 bases from J; bases unmatched to any gene: 12. For the CDR3, the DNA is TGTGCCAGCAGCTTGGCAACCGGGACAGGATTAGAAGAGCAGTACTTC. Translated, it gives CASSLATGTGLEEQYF.

V and J are TRBV10-3 and TRBJ2-1, with 8 bases that match TRBD2. The V segment lost 2 bases and the J segment 14 bases; nucleotides outside the gene matches: 5. Germline CDR1 and CDR2: ENHRY and SYGVKD. The CDR3 contains 12 residues. CDR3 in amino acids: CAISEEAGVKFF. The CDR3 DNA is TGTGCCATCAGTGAGGAAGCGGGGGTAAAGTTCTTC.

This sequence joins TRBV7-6 and TRBJ1-2, with 7 positions matching TRBD1. CDR1 and CDR2 (germline): SGHVS, FNYEAQ. V shed 5 bases and J 8 bases; nucleotides not matched to a gene: 5. CDR3 size: 12 residues. CDR3 sequence: CASSDHRGGYTF. In DNA form, the CDR3 reads TGTGCCAGCAGCGACCACAGGGGAGGCTACACCTTC.

The genes are TRBV7-3 and TRBJ2-7, with 9 nucleotides matching TRBD2. Germline V gene data show CDR1 as SGHTA and CDR2 as FQGTGA. V shed 5 bases and J 7 bases; nucleotides not matched to a gene: 6. The CDR3 runs 13 residues. DNA of the CDR3: TGTGCCAGCAGCGCTGGCCTAGCGGGGGAGCAGTACTTC. The encoded protein is CASSAGLAGEQYF.

The rearrangement links TRBV19 to TRBJ2-1, with D tentatively TRBD1 (6 bases). The CDR3 is made up of 15 amino acids. Germline lookup yields CDR1 LNHDA and CDR2 SQIVND (reference sequence). Trimming took off 5 bases at V and 6 bases at J, with 17 bases between the two ends. Here the CDR3 DNA reads TGTGCCAGTAGTCCGGGACAAACCGTTTCCAATGAGCAGTTCTTC. It encodes CASSPGQTVSNEQFF.

The chain links TRBV10-3 to TRBJ2-3; 8 nucleotides agree with TRBD1. Germline CDR1 and CDR2: ENHRY and SYGVKD. V lost 8 bases to trimming and J lost 1 base; unmatched junction nucleotides: 5. This CDR3 spans 14 amino acids. CDR3 amino acids: CAISLGQGTDTQYF. CDR3 nucleotide sequence: TGTGCCATCTCGTTGGGACAGGGCACAGATACGCAGTATTTT.